Presented here are 29 T cell receptor beta chains from one specimen sequenced in a study of cytomegalovirus exposure and HLA in healthy donors. This PCR relied on a set of 60 Vbeta primers and 13 Jbeta primers. Repertoires were generated with immunoSEQ multiplex PCR, while TCRdb's copy carries only in-frame clones and drops some. The repertoire holds 150,000 to 200,000 clones, with roughly 77% as singletons. Sequencing used PBMCs. These receptors were taken from a woman aged 40 to 50 in good health and CMV-seropositive.

V and J are TRBV11-2 and TRBJ2-1; 7 nucleotides match TRBD1. CDR3 size: 15 residues. V trimming: 5 bases; J trimming: 2 bases; junction bases outside the gene matches: 6. Germline CDR1 and CDR2: SGHAT and FQNNGV. In DNA, the CDR3 is TGTGCCAGCAGCCGTGGGACAGTTCCCTACAATGAGCAGTTCTTC. As protein: CASSRGTVPYNEQFF.

The genes are TRBV7-2 and TRBJ1-3, with 7 bases aligning to TRBD1. The CDR3 extends over 16 amino acids. Looked up from germline, CDR1 is SGHTA and CDR2 is FQGNSA. With V trimmed by 5 bases and J by 0 bases, 7 bases remained unmatched. Here the CDR3 reads CASSPPQGHSGNTIYF. CDR3 bases: TGTGCCAGCAGCCCCCCACAGGGGCACTCTGGAAACACCATATATTTT.

As regards this clone: Other DNA sequences from this sample encode an identical CDR3 as well. The chain couples TRBV28 to TRBJ2-7; 9 nucleotides align to TRBD1. Looked up from germline, CDR1 is MDHEN and CDR2 is SYDVKM. J lost 4 bases, V lost 4 bases, and 8 bases had no gene match. CDR3 length: 15 residues. The DNA for the CDR3 is TGTGCCAGCAGTTCCCCCGGGACAGGGAATTACGAGCAGTACTTC. This codes for CASSSPGTGNYEQYF.

V is TRBV23-1 and J is TRBJ2-7; weak D call: TRBD1 (6 bases). TRBV23-1 is designated an ORF whose function remains uncertain. V was cut by 2 bases and J by 3 bases, with 17 bases left in between. The CDR3 runs 16 residues. CDR3 region: CASSQPYGTPIYEQYF. The CDR3 coding sequence is TGCGCCAGCAGTCAACCGTACGGGACACCTATCTACGAGCAGTACTTC.

CDR3 protein: CASSRGRTGTRNQPQHF. The CDR3 DNA sequence: TGTGCCAGCAGCCGAGGGAGAACAGGGACCCGTAATCAGCCCCAGCATTTT. The V gene is TRBV27, the J gene TRBJ1-5; maybe TRBD1 (6 bases). Between the trimmed V and J ends, which lost 6 bases and 4 bases, there was a span of 22 bases. CDR3 length equals 17 residues. CDR1 is MNHEY and CDR2 is SMNVEV in the germline V gene (reference sequence).

This rearrangement joins TRBV10-3 to TRBJ2-3; TRBD1 matches 10 bases. The CDR3 runs to 16 residues. Germline CDR1 reads ENHRY; CDR2 reads SYGVKD. Trimming at V came to 6 bases and at J to 2 bases, leaving 8 bases not matched to a gene. Here the CDR3 reads CAISRTGGIFTDTQYF. CDR3 coding DNA: TGTGCCATCAGCAGGACAGGGGGAATATTCACAGATACGCAGTATTTT.

This chain uses TRBV19 with TRBJ2-3; D is possibly TRBD1 (5 bases). The CDR3 has 16 residues. V was trimmed by 6 bases and J by 2 bases, leaving 18 bases between them. CDR1 and CDR2 from the germline V gene are LNHDA and SQIVND (reference sequence). The CDR3: CASSRQPVGHTDTQYF. The CDR3 coding sequence is TGTGCCAGTAGCCGACAGCCTGTCGGTCACACAGATACGCAGTATTTT.

The chain couples TRBV5-1 to TRBJ2-1, with 8 bases fitting TRBD2. V lost 2 bases to trimming and J lost 4 bases; unmatched junction nucleotides: 5. From germline, CDR1 is SGHRS and CDR2 YFSETQ. This CDR3 spans 15 amino acids. CDR3 residues: CASSLAGEGYNEQFF. CDR3 in DNA: TGCGCCAGCAGCTTAGCGGGAGAGGGGTACAATGAGCAGTTCTTC.

CDR3 loop: CASSIYRNTIYF. The CDR3 region has the DNA TGTGCCAGTAGTATTTATCGGAACACCATATATTTT. The V gene is TRBV19, the J gene TRBJ1-3; the D is unclear. This CDR3 spans 12 amino acids. The V end lost 3 bases, the J end lost 7 bases, and 7 bases lay between the germline ends. Looked up from germline, CDR1 is LNHDA and CDR2 is SQIVND (reference sequence).

The chain uses TRBV5-1 and TRBJ2-3, with 10 positions matching TRBD2. CDR3 length: 19 residues. J lost 4 bases, V lost 0 bases, and 14 bases had no gene match. The V gene's germline CDR1 is SGHRS and CDR2 YFSETQ. The CDR3 sequence: CASSLGLGTSVSLADTQYF. The CDR3 region has the DNA TGCGCCAGCAGCTTGGGGTTGGGGACTAGCGTGTCCCTCGCAGATACGCAGTATTTT.

V usage is TRBV7-9 and J usage is TRBJ2-5; no firm D call. Germline V gene lookup returns CDR1 SEHNR and CDR2 FQNEAQ (reference sequence). V lost 3 bases to trimming and J lost 0 bases, with 11 bases between them. There are 15 residues in the CDR3. The CDR3 sequence is CASSFPPPYQETQYF. The CDR3 coding sequence is TGTGCCAGCAGCTTCCCTCCTCCGTACCAAGAGACCCAGTACTTC.

This clone occurred once. As DNA, the CDR3 is TGTGCCAGCAGTCTAAACGGACAGTATGAAAAACTGTTTTTT. Residues: CASSLNGQYEKLFF. The rearrangement uses TRBV28 and TRBJ1-4; tentative D call: TRBD1 (6 bases). Trimming took 5 bases from V and 6 from J, leaving 13 bases between them. Germline-derived CDR1 and CDR2 are MDHEN and SYDVKM. The CDR3 is 14 residues long.

CDR3 nucleotide sequence: TGTGCCAGCGAAGCATATAGCGGAGGGCCGCGCCACGAGCAGTACTTC. This sequence encodes CASEAYSGGPRHEQYF. This chain connects TRBV28 to TRBJ2-5, with D possibly being TRBD2 (6 bases). Matching the DNA end better, TRBJ2-7 makes the J call doubtful. This CDR3 spans 16 amino acids. Germline values: CDR1 MDHEN, CDR2 SYDVKM.

CDR3 residues: CASSPTTLETQYF. The CDR3 region has the DNA TGTGCCAGTAGTCCCACTACGCTGGAGACCCAGTACTTC. The rearrangement uses TRBV19 and TRBJ2-5; D call uncertain. This CDR3 contains 13 residues. CDR1 and CDR2 (germline): LNHDA, SQIVND (reference sequence). Trimming removed 5 bases from V and 5 bases from J, with 12 bases in between.

In its sample, this clone was seen once. This chain joins TRBV7-2 and TRBJ2-7, with D maybe TRBD1 (6 bases). The length of the CDR3 is 15 residues. V dropped 1 base and J dropped 2 bases, with 12 bases sitting between them. Germline assignment: CDR1 SGHTA and CDR2 FQGNSA. In nucleotides, the CDR3 is TGTGCCAGCAGCTTAGGAGTTTGGGACACCTACGAGCAGTACTTC. Its translation is CASSLGVWDTYEQYF. Variable domain in full (rest from reference TRBV7-2 and TRBJ2-7): GAGVSQSPSNKVTEKGKDVELRCDPISGHTALYWYRQSLGQGLEFLIYFQGNSAPDKSGLPSDRFSAERTGGSVSTLTIQRTQQEDSAVYLCASSLGVWDTYEQYFGPGTRLTVT.

The chain recombines TRBV5-4 with TRBJ2-3; no reliable D call. There are 16 residues in the CDR3. Germline values: CDR1 SGHNT, CDR2 YYREEE (reference sequence). Trimming removed 4 bases from V and 2 bases from J, with 17 bases in between. The DNA for the CDR3 is TGTGCCAGCAGCACTAAAGCAGTAGGCATCACAGATACGCAGTATTTT. Translating gives CASSTKAVGITDTQYF. The full variable domain, completed using reference TRBV5-4 and TRBJ2-3, is ETGVTQSPTHLIKTRGQQVTLRCSSQSGHNTVSWYQQALGQGPQFIFQYYREEENGRGNFPPRFSGLQFPNYSSELNVNALELDDSALYLCASSTKAVGITDTQYFGPGTRLTVL.

The rearrangement links TRBV9 to TRBJ2-7; 7 positions agree with TRBD1. V lost 5 bases, J lost 5 bases, and 28 bases stayed unmatched. Germline V gene data show CDR1 as SGDLS and CDR2 as YYNGEE. The CDR3 has 20 amino acids. The CDR3 nucleotides read TGTGCCAGCAGGCGAATAGGGCCTCCGCGAGACAGGGAACACCCGAACGAGCAGTACTTC. It is translated as CASRRIGPPRDREHPNEQYF.

With regard to this clone: Its ends do not fully match the called genes, so a read error is possible. This sequence joins TRBV7-7 and TRBJ2-7; unclear D gene. Germline assignment: CDR1 SSHAT and CDR2 FNYEAQ (reference sequence). The CDR3 loop spans 13 amino acids. CDR3 sequence reads: CASSLSENHEQYF. DNA of the CDR3: TGTGCTAGCAGCCTTTCGGAGAACCACGAGCAGTACTTC.

V gene TRBV5-4 combines with J gene TRBJ1-2; 9 bases match TRBD1. CDR1 is SGHNT and CDR2 is YYREEE in the germline V gene (reference sequence). J was trimmed by 7 bases and V by 4 bases; bases with no gene match: 8. The CDR3 covers 14 residues. The CDR3 spells CASSATGQGSGYTF. The CDR3 DNA is TGTGCCAGCAGCGCGACGGGACAGGGTAGTGGCTACACCTTC.

The chain recombines TRBV28 with TRBJ1-5, with 8 bases lining up with TRBD1. Trimming cost V 5 bases and J 6 bases; bases outside gene matches: 6. The germline V gene encodes CDR1 MDHEN and CDR2 SYDVKM. This CDR3 is built from 14 residues. In DNA, the CDR3 is TGTGCCAGCAGTCGACAGGGGAGTGGTCAGCCCCAGCATTTT. This translates into CASSRQGSGQPQHF.

The rearrangement uses TRBV10-3 and TRBJ2-5; TRBD1 might be the D (5 bases). Trimming took off 2 bases at V and 4 bases at J, with 11 bases between the two ends. Germline V gene lookup returns CDR1 ENHRY and CDR2 SYGVKD. CDR3 length: 14 amino acids. The CDR3 loop is CAISEGARIETQYF. In nucleotides, the CDR3 is TGTGCCATCAGTGAGGGGGCGCGGATAGAGACCCAGTACTTC.

The chain uses TRBV19 and TRBJ1-3, with 7 bases fitting TRBD1. This CDR3 has 14 residues. Trimming removed 7 bases from V and 0 bases from J; junction bases left unmatched: 3. Germline V gene sequence: CDR1 LNHDA, CDR2 SQIVND (reference sequence). The CDR3 protein is CASTDRVSGNTIYF. CDR3 nucleotides: TGTGCCAGTACCGACAGGGTCTCTGGAAACACCATATATTTT.

The V and J genes are TRBV14 and TRBJ1-2; D perhaps matches TRBD1 (6 bases). Germline V lookup: CDR1 SGHDN, CDR2 FVKESK. The CDR3 extends over 15 amino acids. Between the trimmed V and J ends, which lost 4 bases and 6 bases, there was a span of 18 bases. DNA of the CDR3: TGTGCCAGCAGCCCCGCCGGGGGGCGCAGAAATGGCTACACCTTC. Its translation: CASSPAGGRRNGYTF.

As regards this clone: Compared with germline, one end of the junction differs, possibly owing to a read error. The chain carries TRBV30 and TRBJ2-7, with D unclear. The CDR3 is 14 residues long. From germline, CDR1 is GTSNPN and CDR2 SVGIG (reference sequence). The CDR3 region is CAWSERLQPNARNF. CDR3 DNA sequence: TGTGCCTGGAGTGAACGGCTACAGCCTAATGCCAGGAACTTC.

This chain links TRBV7-6 with TRBJ1-5, with D hard to call. V dropped 0 bases and J dropped 6 bases, with 6 bases sitting between them. The V gene's germline CDR1 is SGHVS and CDR2 FNYEAQ. The CDR3 is 13 amino acids. CDR3 sequence reads: CASSLAAGQPQHF. CDR3 coding DNA: TGTGCCAGCAGCTTAGCAGCAGGTCAGCCCCAGCATTTT. Full variable domain (outside the CDR3, taken from reference TRBV7-6 and TRBJ1-5): GAGVSQSPRYKVTKRGQDVALRCDPISGHVSLYWYRQALGQGPEFLTYFNYEAQQDKSGLPNDRFSAERPEGSISTLTIQRTEQRDSAMYRCASSLAAGQPQHFGDGTRLSIL.

This clone was observed once. This chain links TRBV9 with TRBJ1-2, with D unresolved. The CDR3 runs 15 residues. Trimming removed 4 bases at V and 4 bases at J, with 17 bases between. CDR1 is SGDLS and CDR2 is YYNGEE in the germline V gene. The CDR3 sequence is CASSPTGGRTYGYTF. The CDR3 DNA reads TGTGCCAGCAGCCCCACGGGAGGGAGGACCTATGGCTACACCTTC.

The chain is built from TRBV7-9 and TRBJ1-5; D possibly corresponds to TRBD1 (6 bases). The CDR3 has 17 amino acids. V lost 3 bases and J 1 base, leaving 16 bases between the germline ends. Germline CDR1 is SEHNR and CDR2 is FQNEAQ (reference sequence). CDR3 sequence reads: CASSFVPRGLSNQPQHF. The CDR3 nucleotides read TGTGCCAGCAGCTTCGTGCCAAGGGGGTTGAGCAATCAGCCCCAGCATTTT.

The chain links TRBV2 to TRBJ2-3, with TRBD1 identical over 11 bases. The CDR3 runs to 13 residues. CDR1 SNHLY and CDR2 FYNNEI come from the germline V gene. Trimming cost V 8 bases and J 6 bases; bases outside gene matches: 4. In DNA form, the CDR3 reads TGTGCCAGCCGGGACAGGGGGTGGGATACGCAGTATTTT. This codes for CASRDRGWDTQYF. Looking up the rest from reference TRBV2 and TRBJ2-3 gives the full variable domain: EPEVTQTPSHQVTQMGQEVILRCVPISNHLYFYWYRQILGQKVEFLVSFYNNEISEKSEIFDDQFSVERPDGSNFTLKIRSTKLEDSAMYFCASRDRGWDTQYFGPGTRLTVL.

This clone was counted between two and nine times. The rearrangement links TRBV28 to TRBJ2-6; TRBD2 matches at 12 bases. CDR1 MDHEN and CDR2 SYDVKM come from the germline V gene. The CDR3 consists of 17 residues. Trimming took 5 bases from V and 4 from J; bases not matched to a gene: 6. CDR3 region: CASSRLAGARGANVLTF. The CDR3 DNA follows: TGTGCCAGCAGTAGACTAGCGGGAGCTCGGGGGGCCAACGTCCTGACTTTC. The complete variable domain, with remaining parts taken from reference TRBV28 and TRBJ2-6, reads DVKVTQSSRYLVKRTGEKVFLECVQDMDHENMFWYRQDPGLGLRLIYFSYDVKMKEKGDIPEGYSVSREKKERFSLILESASTNQTSMYLCASSRLAGARGANVLTFGAGSRLTVL.